The 16 T cell receptor beta chains listed next were all sequenced from one sample in a study of ipilimumab plus nivolumab after autologous stem cell transplantation. TCRdb's copy holds only in-frame clones and misses some; the assay was immunoSEQ multiplex PCR. The data show about 18,000 clones, almost 80% seen once. Material: PBMCs, obtained in a trial of ipilimumab plus nivolumab as post-transplant consolidation. The receptors come from a male donor with diffuse large B-cell lymphoma.

J is TRBJ1-4 and V is TRBV27; D call uncertain. V lost 2 bases to trimming and J lost 5 bases, with 6 bases between them. CDR3 length equals 13 residues. Germline assignment: CDR1 MNHEY and CDR2 SMNVEV (reference sequence). The CDR3 DNA is TGTGCCAGCAGTTTAAGGAGGAATGAAAAACTGTTTTTT. Translating gives CASSLRRNEKLFF.

V gene TRBV28 combines with J gene TRBJ1-1; no definite D call. Germline CDR1 is MDHEN and CDR2 is SYDVKM. This CDR3 is 13 amino acids long. V was trimmed by 6 bases and J by 0 bases, leaving 8 bases between them. The CDR3 region is CASSGRMNTEAFF. DNA of the CDR3: TGTGCCAGCAGCGGACGGATGAACACTGAAGCTTTCTTT. Looking up the rest from reference TRBV28 and TRBJ1-1 gives the full variable domain: DVKVTQSSRYLVKRTGEKVFLECVQDMDHENMFWYRQDPGLGLRLIYFSYDVKMKEKGDIPEGYSVSREKKERFSLILESASTNQTSMYLCASSGRMNTEAFFGQGTRLTVV.

The V gene is TRBV5-6, the J gene TRBJ2-5, with D perhaps given as TRBD1 or TRBD2 (5 bases each). With the DNA end fitting TRBJ2-7 better, the J assignment may be wrong. Germline CDR1 is SGHDT and CDR2 is YYEEEE. The CDR3 has 14 residues. The CDR3 is CASSLGGDTYEQYF. For the CDR3, the DNA is TGTGCCAGCAGCTTGGGAGGGGATACCTACGAGCAGTACTTC.

The CDR3 sequence: CASSPGLIYGYTF. The CDR3 DNA is TGTGCCAGCAGCCCCGGACTCATCTATGGCTACACCTTC. The rearrangement joins TRBV5-6 to TRBJ1-2; D uncertain. Trimming removed 4 bases at V and 4 bases at J, with 11 bases between. Germline V CDR1 and CDR2: SGHDT, YYEEEE. The CDR3 consists of 13 residues.

V gene TRBV27 combines with J gene TRBJ2-3, with D possibly TRBD1 on 7 matching bases. V lost 1 base to trimming and J lost 0 bases, with 14 bases between them. Per germline, CDR1 MNHEY and CDR2 SMNVEV (reference sequence). The CDR3 spans 17 residues. The CDR3 bases are TGTGCCAGCAGTTTATTAGGAGGGGGCGTTAGCACAGATACGCAGTATTTT. Amino acids: CASSLLGGGVSTDTQYF.

The chain uses TRBV2 and TRBJ2-3; D might be TRBD2 (7 bases). The CDR3 has 16 amino acids. Per germline, CDR1 SNHLY and CDR2 FYNNEI. V was clipped by 5 bases and J by 4 bases, with 19 bases between them. The CDR3 loop is CASSPLGGEKADTQYF. CDR3 in DNA: TGTGCCAGCAGTCCCCTAGGGGGGGAAAAGGCAGATACGCAGTATTTT.

This chain uses TRBV7-9 with TRBJ2-2; 8 nucleotides match TRBD2. CDR1 is SEHNR, CDR2 FQNEAQ, per germline (reference sequence). The CDR3 totals 16 residues. V dropped 5 bases and J dropped 1; count of bases not matched to a gene: 6. This chain's CDR3 is CASSPQAGGNTGELFF. DNA of the CDR3: TGTGCCAGCAGCCCCCAGGCGGGGGGGAACACCGGGGAGCTGTTTTTT. The variable domain in full, completed from reference TRBV7-9 and TRBJ2-2, reads DTGVSQNPRHKITKRGQNVTFRCDPISEHNRLYWYRQTLGQGPEFLTYFQNEAQLEKSRLLSDRFSAERPKGSFSTLEIQRTEQGDSAMYLCASSPQAGGNTGELFFGEGSRLTVL.

This clone was picked up one time. The chain links TRBV4-3 to TRBJ2-2; TRBD2 is a possible D gene (7 bases). The germline V gene encodes CDR1 LGHNA and CDR2 YSLEER. Trimming stripped 0 bases from V and 5 bases from J, with 13 bases between. The CDR3 runs to 16 residues. The CDR3 region has the DNA TGCGCCAGCAGCCAAGAGATGGAGGGGGGGACCGGGGAGCTGTTTTTT. This translates into CASSQEMEGGTGELFF.

This chain uses TRBV18 with TRBJ2-2, with a tentative D call TRBD2 (5 bases). Germline V gene data show CDR1 as KGHSH and CDR2 as LQKENI. The germline V and J ends were trimmed by 1 base and 0 bases, with 15 bases remaining between them. This CDR3 is 18 amino acids long. CDR3 loop: CASSPQYSRGPNTGELFF. CDR3 coding DNA: TGTGCCAGCTCACCACAGTATTCACGAGGGCCGAACACCGGGGAGCTGTTTTTT.

This rearrangement joins TRBV19 to TRBJ2-3, with D perhaps matching TRBD2 (6 bases). CDR1 is LNHDA and CDR2 is SQIVND in the germline V gene (reference sequence). Trimming took 5 bases from V and 4 from J, leaving 13 bases between them. This CDR3 spans 14 amino acids. This chain's CDR3 is CASSLLAPPDTQYF. Written as DNA, the CDR3 is TGTGCCAGTAGTCTACTAGCTCCGCCAGATACGCAGTATTTT.

The chain uses TRBV27 and TRBJ1-1; D is ambiguous. With 3 bases removed from V and 1 base from J, the gap between germline ends came to 6 bases. CDR3 size: 13 residues. Germline V CDR1 and CDR2: MNHEY, SMNVEV (reference sequence). In DNA form, the CDR3 reads TGTGCCAGCAGTTTCTCGTGGAACACTGAAGCTTTCTTT. The encoded protein is CASSFSWNTEAFF.

The CDR3 here is CASSLSPTLRTQYF. The CDR3, as DNA: TGTGCCAGCAGTTTAAGCCCCACTTTGCGGACCCAGTACTTC. V usage is TRBV27 and J usage is TRBJ2-5; no reliable D call. Germline V CDR1 and CDR2: MNHEY, SMNVEV (reference sequence). V was pared by 2 bases and J by 7 bases, with 14 bases between. This CDR3 region has 14 residues.

The chain carries TRBV6-5 and TRBJ1-1; D unresolved. This CDR3 is built from 14 residues. Deletions cut 6 bases from V and 5 bases from J, with 16 bases between. CDR1 MNHEY and CDR2 SVGAGI come from the germline V gene. DNA for the CDR3: TGTGCCAGCAGCCGTCGTCTTTTTTTGACTGAAGCTTTCTTT. Amino acid sequence: CASSRRLFLTEAFF.

The V call is TRBV25-1, the J call TRBJ1-2, with unresolved D. Germline V gene lookup returns CDR1 MGHDK and CDR2 SYGVNS. V lost 5 bases to trimming and J lost 6 bases, with 16 bases between them. The length of the CDR3 is 14 residues. The CDR3 region has the DNA TGTGCCAGCAGTCCGCTAGGAGGGTTCGATGGCTACACCTTC. It yields the protein CASSPLGGFDGYTF.

The V and J genes are TRBV6-5 and TRBJ2-7; D is unclear. Germline V lookup: CDR1 MNHEY, CDR2 SVGAGI. V shed 2 bases and J shed 7 bases, with 6 bases lying between them. The CDR3 has 11 residues. The chain's CDR3 is CASSYNSEQYF. In DNA form, the CDR3 reads TGTGCCAGCAGTTACAATTCAGAGCAGTACTTC.

The CDR3 is CASSPGWAEAFF. CDR3 DNA sequence: TGTGCCAGCAGTCCCGGGTGGGCTGAAGCTTTCTTT. The rearrangement uses TRBV6-1 and TRBJ1-1; D not resolved. Germline V gene sequence: CDR1 MNHNS, CDR2 SASEGT. The germline V and J ends were trimmed by 5 bases and 6 bases, with 10 bases remaining between them. The CDR3 is 12 amino acids.